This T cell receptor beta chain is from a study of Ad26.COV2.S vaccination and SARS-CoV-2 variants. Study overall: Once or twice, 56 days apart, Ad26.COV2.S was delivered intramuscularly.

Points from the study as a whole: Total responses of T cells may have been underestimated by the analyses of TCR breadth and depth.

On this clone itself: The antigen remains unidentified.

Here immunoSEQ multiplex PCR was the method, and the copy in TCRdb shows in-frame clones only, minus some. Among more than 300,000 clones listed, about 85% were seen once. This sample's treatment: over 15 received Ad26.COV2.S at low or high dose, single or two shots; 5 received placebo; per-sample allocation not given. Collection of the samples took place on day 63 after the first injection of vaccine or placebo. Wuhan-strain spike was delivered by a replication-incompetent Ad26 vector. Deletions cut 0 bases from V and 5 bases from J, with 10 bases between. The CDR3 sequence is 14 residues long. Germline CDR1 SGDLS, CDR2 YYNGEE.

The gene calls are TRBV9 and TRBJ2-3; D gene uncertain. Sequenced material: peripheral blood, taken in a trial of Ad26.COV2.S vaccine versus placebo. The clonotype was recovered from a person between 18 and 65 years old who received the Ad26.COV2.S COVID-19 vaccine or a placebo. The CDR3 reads CASSVGVNEDTQYF. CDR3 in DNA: TGTGCCAGCAGCGTAGGGGTAAACGAAGATACGCAGTATTTT.